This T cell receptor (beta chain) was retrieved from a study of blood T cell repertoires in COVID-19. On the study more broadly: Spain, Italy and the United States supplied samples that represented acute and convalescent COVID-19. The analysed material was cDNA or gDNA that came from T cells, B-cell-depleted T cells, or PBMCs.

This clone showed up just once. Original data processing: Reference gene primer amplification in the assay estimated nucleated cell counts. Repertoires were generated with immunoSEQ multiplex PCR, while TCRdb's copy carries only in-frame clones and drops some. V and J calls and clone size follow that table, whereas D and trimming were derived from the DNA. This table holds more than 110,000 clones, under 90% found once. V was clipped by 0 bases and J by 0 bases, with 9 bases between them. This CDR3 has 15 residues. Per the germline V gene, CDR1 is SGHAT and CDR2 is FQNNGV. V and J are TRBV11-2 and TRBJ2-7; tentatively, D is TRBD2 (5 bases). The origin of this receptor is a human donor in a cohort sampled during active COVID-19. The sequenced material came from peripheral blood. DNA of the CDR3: TGTGCCAGCAGCTTAGAAGCCGGGAACTCCTACGAGCAGTACTTC. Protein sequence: CASSLEAGNSYEQYF.